This TCR beta chain was sequenced during a study of cytomegalovirus exposure and HLA in healthy donors. The PCR contained 60 Vbeta and 13 Jbeta primers. Clones were read by immunoSEQ multiplex PCR, and TCRdb kept only the in-frame ones, dropping some. Of 110,000 or so clones listed, about 78% are singletons. This clone was observed a handful of times. The germline CDR1 and CDR2 sequences are MNHNS and SASEGT. The CDR3 contains 14 residues. With 7 bases removed from V and 2 bases from J, the gap between germline ends came to 15 bases. The clonotype comes from a woman aged 30 to 39 in good health and CMV-seropositive. The sequencing input was PBMCs. The chain is built from TRBV6-1 and TRBJ2-7; D may be TRBD1 (6 bases). CDR3: CASTKGQRAYEQYF. As DNA, the CDR3 is TGTGCCAGCACCAAAGGACAGCGAGCCTACGAGCAGTACTTC.